This T cell receptor (beta chain) was recovered during a study of cytomegalovirus exposure and HLA in healthy donors. Across the study: There were some 400 genotyped donors. Of these, about 81% fell in the genetic ancestry cluster associated with self-reported Caucasian donors.

On this clone: Its specificity is unknown. The same CDR3 arises from other DNA sequences in this sample as well.

Trimming removed 0 bases at V and 0 bases at J, with 9 bases between. CDR3 length: 15 amino acids. Germline CDR1 LNHNV, CDR2 YYDKDF (reference sequence). Amplification used 60 Vbeta primers and 13 Jbeta primers. Data came from immunoSEQ multiplex PCR; TCRdb stores just in-frame clones and leaves some out. Among 85,000 to 100,000 clones, 55% to 75% were seen once, and the ten largest hold approximately 3%. General study points: A few CMV-associated chains were confirmed in vitro to be specific for CMV antigens. Certain indistinguishable V segments, among them TRBV6-2 and TRBV6-3, were excluded. Later analysis identified 15,000 to 20,000 TCR beta sequences associated with HLA alleles, using a false discovery rate threshold of 0.05.

This chain uses TRBV15 with TRBJ2-7; the D gene is possibly TRBD2 (5 bases). The specimen was PBMCs. This TCR came from a man in his 60s in good health and CMV-seronegative. This CDR3 reads CATSRDPGSSYEQYF. In DNA, the CDR3 is TGTGCCACCAGCAGAGATCCGGGGAGCTCCTACGAGCAGTACTTC.